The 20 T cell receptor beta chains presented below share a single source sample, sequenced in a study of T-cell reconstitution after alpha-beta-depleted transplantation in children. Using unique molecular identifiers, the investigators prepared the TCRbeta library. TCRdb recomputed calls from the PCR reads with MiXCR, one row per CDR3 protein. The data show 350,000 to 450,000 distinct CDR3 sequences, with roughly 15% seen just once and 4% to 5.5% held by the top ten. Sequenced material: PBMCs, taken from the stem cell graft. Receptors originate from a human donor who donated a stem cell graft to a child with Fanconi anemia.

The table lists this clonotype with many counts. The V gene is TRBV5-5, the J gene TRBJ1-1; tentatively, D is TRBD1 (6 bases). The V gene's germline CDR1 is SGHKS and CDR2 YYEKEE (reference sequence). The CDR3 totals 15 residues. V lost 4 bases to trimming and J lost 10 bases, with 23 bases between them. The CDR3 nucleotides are TGTGCCAGCAGCCCACATACCCAGGGGTATGGAGGAGCTTTCTTT. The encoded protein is CASSPHTQGYGGAFF. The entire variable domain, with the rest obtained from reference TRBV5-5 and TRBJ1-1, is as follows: DAGVTQSPTHLIKTRGQQVTLRCSPISGHKSVSWYQQVLGQGPQFIFQYYEKEERGRGNFPDRFSARQFPNYSSELNVNALLLGDSALYLCASSPHTQGYGGAFFGQGTRLTVV.

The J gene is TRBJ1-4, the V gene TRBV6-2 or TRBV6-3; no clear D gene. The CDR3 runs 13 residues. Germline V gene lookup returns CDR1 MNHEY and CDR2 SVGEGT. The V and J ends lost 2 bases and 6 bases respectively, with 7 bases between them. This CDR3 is CASSYDGYEKLFF. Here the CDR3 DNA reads TGTGCCAGCAGTTACGATGGATATGAAAAACTGTTTTTT.

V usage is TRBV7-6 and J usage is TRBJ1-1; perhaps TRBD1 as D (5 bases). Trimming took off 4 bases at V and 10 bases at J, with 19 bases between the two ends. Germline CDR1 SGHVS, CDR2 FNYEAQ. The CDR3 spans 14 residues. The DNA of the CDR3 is TGTGCCAGCAGCTCTTCTGCCGTCGGGGGAAGAGCTTTCTTT. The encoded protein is CASSSSAVGGRAFF.

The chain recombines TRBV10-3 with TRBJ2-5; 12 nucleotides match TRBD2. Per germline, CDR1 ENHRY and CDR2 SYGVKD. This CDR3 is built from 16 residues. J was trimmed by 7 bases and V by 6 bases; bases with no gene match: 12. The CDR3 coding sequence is TGTGCCATCAGGAAGGAGACTAGCGGGGGACGAGGGACCCAGTACTTC. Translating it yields CAIRKETSGGRGTQYF.

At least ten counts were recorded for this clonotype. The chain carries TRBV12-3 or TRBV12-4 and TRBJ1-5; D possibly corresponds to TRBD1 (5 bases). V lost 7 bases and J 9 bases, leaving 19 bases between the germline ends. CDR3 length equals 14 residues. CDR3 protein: CASTLGTFHTPQHF. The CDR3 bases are TGTGCCAGCACCCTAGGGACCTTCCATACGCCCCAGCATTTT.

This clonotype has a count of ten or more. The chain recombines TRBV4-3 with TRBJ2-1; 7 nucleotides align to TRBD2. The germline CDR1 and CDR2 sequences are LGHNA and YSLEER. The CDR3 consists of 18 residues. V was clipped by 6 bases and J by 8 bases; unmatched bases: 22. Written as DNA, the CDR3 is TGCGCCAGCAGTTACGAGTCGTTTCAGCCGCTAGCGGCGTATGAGCAGTTCTTC. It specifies CASSYESFQPLAAYEQFF.

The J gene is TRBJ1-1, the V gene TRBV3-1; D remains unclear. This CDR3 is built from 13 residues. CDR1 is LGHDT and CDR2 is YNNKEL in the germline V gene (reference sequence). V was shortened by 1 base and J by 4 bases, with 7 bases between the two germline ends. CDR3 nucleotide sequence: TGTGCCAGCAGCCAAGTGGGCTCCACTGAAGCTTTCTTT. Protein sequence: CASSQVGSTEAFF.

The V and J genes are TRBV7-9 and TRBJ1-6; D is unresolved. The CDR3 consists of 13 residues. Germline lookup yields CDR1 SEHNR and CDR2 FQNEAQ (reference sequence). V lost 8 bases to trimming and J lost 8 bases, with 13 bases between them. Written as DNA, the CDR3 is TGTGCCAGCTCTTACCAGGCTGATTCACCCCTCCACTTT. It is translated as CASSYQADSPLHF.

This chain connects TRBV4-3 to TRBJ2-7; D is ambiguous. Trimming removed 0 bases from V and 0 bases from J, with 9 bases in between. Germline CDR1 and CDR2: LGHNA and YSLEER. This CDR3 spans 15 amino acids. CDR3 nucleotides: TGCGCCAGCAGCCAAGATCAGACGAGCTCCTACGAGCAGTACTTC. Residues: CASSQDQTSSYEQYF.

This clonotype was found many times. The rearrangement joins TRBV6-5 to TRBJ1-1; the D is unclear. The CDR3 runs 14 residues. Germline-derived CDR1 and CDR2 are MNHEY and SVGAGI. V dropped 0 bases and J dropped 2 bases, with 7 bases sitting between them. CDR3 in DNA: TGTGCCAGCAGTTACTCGGGAGATAACACTGAAGCTTTCTTT. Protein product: CASSYSGDNTEAFF.

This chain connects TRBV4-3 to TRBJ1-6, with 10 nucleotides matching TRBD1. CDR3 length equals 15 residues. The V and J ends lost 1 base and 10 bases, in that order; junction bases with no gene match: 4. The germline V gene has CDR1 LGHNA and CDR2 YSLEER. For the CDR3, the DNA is TGCGCCAGCAGCCAAGGATGGACAGGGGGATCACCCCTCCACTTT. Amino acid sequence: CASSQGWTGGSPLHF.

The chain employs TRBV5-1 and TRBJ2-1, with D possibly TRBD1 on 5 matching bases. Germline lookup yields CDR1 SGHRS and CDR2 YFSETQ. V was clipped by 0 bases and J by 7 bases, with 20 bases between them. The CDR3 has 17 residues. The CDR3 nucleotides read TGCGCCAGCAGCTTGGAGGTGGGGCGTTCGGGTCGGAATGAGCAGTTCTTC. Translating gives CASSLEVGRSGRNEQFF.

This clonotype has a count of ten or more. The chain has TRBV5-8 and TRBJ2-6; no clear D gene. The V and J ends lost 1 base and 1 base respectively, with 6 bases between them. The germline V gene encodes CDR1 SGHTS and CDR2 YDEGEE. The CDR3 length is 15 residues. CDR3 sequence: CASSLLGSGANVLTF. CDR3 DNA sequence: TGTGCCAGCAGCTTGCTAGGGTCTGGGGCCAACGTCCTGACTTTC.

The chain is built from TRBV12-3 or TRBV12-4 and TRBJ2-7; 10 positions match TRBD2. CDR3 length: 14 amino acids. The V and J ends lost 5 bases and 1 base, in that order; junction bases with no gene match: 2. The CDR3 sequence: CASSVTSGSYEQYF. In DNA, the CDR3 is TGTGCCAGCAGTGTGACTAGCGGGTCCTACGAGCAGTACTTC.

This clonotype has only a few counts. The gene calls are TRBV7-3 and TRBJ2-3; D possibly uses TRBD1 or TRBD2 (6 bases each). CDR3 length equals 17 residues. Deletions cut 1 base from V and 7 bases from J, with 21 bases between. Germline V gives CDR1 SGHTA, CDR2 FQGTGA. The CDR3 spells CASSLSGGVGGQNTQYF. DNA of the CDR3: TGTGCCAGCAGCTTAAGTGGCGGGGTAGGGGGGCAAAATACGCAGTATTTT.

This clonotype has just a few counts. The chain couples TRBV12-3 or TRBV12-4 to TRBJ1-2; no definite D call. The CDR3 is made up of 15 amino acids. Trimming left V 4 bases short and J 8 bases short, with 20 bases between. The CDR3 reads CASSSRVSLLRGYTF. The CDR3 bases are TGTGCCAGCAGTTCCCGTGTCAGCCTACTAAGGGGCTACACCTTC.

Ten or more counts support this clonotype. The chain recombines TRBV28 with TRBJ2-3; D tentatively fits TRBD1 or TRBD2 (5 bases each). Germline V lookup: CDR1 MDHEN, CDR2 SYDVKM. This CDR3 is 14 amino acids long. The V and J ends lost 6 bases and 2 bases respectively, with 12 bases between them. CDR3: CASRNSGTTDTQYF. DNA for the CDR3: TGTGCCAGCAGGAACTCTGGGACCACAGATACGCAGTATTTT.

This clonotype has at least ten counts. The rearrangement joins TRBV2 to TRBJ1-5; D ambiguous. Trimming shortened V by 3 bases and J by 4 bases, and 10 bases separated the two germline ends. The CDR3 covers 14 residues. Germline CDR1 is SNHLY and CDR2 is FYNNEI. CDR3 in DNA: TGTGCCAGCAGTGAGAACCAGCTTAATCAGCCCCAGCATTTT. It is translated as CASSENQLNQPQHF.

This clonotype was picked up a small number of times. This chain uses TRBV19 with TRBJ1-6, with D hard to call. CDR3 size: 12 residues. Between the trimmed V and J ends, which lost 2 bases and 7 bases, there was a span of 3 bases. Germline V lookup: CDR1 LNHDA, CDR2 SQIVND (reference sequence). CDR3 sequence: CASSISNSPLHF. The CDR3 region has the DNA TGTGCCAGTAGTATAAGCAATTCACCCCTCCACTTT.

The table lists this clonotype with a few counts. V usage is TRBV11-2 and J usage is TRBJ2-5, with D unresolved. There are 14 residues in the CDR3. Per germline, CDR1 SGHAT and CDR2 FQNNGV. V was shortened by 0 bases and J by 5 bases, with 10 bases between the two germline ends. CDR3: CASSLEFSSETQYF. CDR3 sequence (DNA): TGTGCCAGCAGCTTAGAATTCTCCTCGGAGACCCAGTACTTC.